Shown below are 16 T cell receptor beta chains from a single sample sequenced in a study of monozygotic twins with inflammatory bowel disease (dated by TCRdb to between 2017 and 2020). The method was 5' RACE. The data were produced on an Illumina HiSeq 2500. TCRdb reprocessed the reads and assigns one entry to each CDR3 protein sequence, leaving out DNA. The sample's own table lists about 93,000 distinct CDR3 sequences. The ten largest clones take up just under 7.5% of the sample. Sequencing was done on a sample of blood. Source of these receptors: a human donor with ulcerative colitis or Crohn's disease, or a healthy co-twin of an affected twin (not recorded which).

J is TRBJ1-1 and V is TRBV19; with no DNA, the TCRdb D assignment of TRBD1 cannot be verified. The V gene's germline CDR1 is LNHDA and CDR2 SQIVND (reference sequence). CDR3 length: 13 residues. CDR3 loop: CASLQDRDTEAFF. The complete variable domain, with remaining parts taken from reference TRBV19 and TRBJ1-1, reads DGGITQSPKYLFRKEGQNVTLSCEQNLNHDAMYWYRQDPGQGLRLIYYSQIVNDFQKGDIAEGYSVSREKKESFPLTVTSAQKNPTAFYLCASLQDRDTEAFFGQGTRLTVV.

V is TRBV7-2 and J is TRBJ2-1; TCRdb proposes TRBD1, but this gene call is untestable without DNA. This CDR3 is built from 14 residues. Germline CDR1 reads SGHTA; CDR2 reads FQGNSA. The CDR3 is CASHRGGAGNEQFF. The full variable domain, in which reference TRBV7-2 and TRBJ2-1 provide the parts outside the CDR3, is GAGVSQSPSNKVTEKGKDVELRCDPISGHTALYWYRQSLGQGLEFLIYFQGNSAPDKSGLPSDRFSAERTGGSVSTLTIQRTQQEDSAVYLCASHRGGAGNEQFFGPGTRLTVL.

V usage is TRBV5-1 and J usage is TRBJ1-1. Germline lookup yields CDR1 SGHRS and CDR2 YFSETQ. CDR3 length: 16 residues. CDR3 sequence reads: CASSLGWQSMNTEAFF.

CDR3 in amino acids: CASRQNRGRGEKLFF. The rearrangement uses TRBV7-9 and TRBJ1-4; TCRdb's assignment of TRBD1 cannot be checked, as there is no DNA. The CDR3 has 15 residues. CDR1 SEHNR and CDR2 FQNEAQ come from the germline V gene (reference sequence).

The chain is built from TRBV10-3 and TRBJ1-1; the D gene TCRdb calls, TRBD1, cannot be checked with no DNA. The CDR3 loop spans 15 amino acids. CDR1 ENHRY and CDR2 SYGVKD come from the germline V gene. Here the CDR3 reads CAISGTDLWDTEAFF.

The chain is built from TRBV6-6 and TRBJ2-7; with no DNA, the TCRdb D assignment of TRBD1 cannot be verified. The CDR3 has 13 residues. The germline gives CDR1 MNHNY, CDR2 SVGAGI (reference sequence). The CDR3 loop reads CASSSDSPYEQYF.

Here the CDR3 reads CASSPRVRNIQYF. The J gene is TRBJ2-4, the V gene TRBV12-3 or TRBV12-4; TCRdb selects TRBD1, and the lack of DNA leaves this call unchecked. This CDR3 region has 13 residues.

The chain has TRBV5-1 and TRBJ2-3. This CDR3 comprises 12 residues. Germline CDR1 is SGHRS and CDR2 is YFSETQ. The CDR3 spells CASSEPTDTQYF. Together with reference TRBV5-1 and TRBJ2-3, the CDR3 gives the full variable domain: KAGVTQTPRYLIKTRGQQVTLSCSPISGHRSVSWYQQTPGQGLQFLFEYFSETQRNKGNFPGRFSGRQFSNSRSEMNVSTLELGDSALYLCASSEPTDTQYFGPGTRLTVL.

The J gene is TRBJ1-1, the V gene TRBV6-5. The CDR3 contains 15 residues. The germline gives CDR1 MNHEY, CDR2 SVGAGI. The CDR3 here is CASSYRQEMNTEAFF.

This chain joins TRBV6-2 or TRBV6-3 and TRBJ1-1. CDR1 is MNHEY and CDR2 is SVGEGT in the germline V gene. CDR3 length: 13 amino acids. The CDR3 loop reads CASRDSLNTEAFF.

The rearrangement uses TRBV5-5 and TRBJ2-1; TCRdb selects TRBD1, and the lack of DNA leaves this call unchecked. This CDR3 is built from 15 residues. Germline loops: CDR1 SGHKS, CDR2 YYEKEE (reference sequence). The CDR3 is CASSFIWDRYNEQFF.

The rearrangement uses TRBV7-9 and TRBJ1-6; without DNA, the TCRdb call of TRBD1 cannot be checked. This CDR3 contains 16 residues. Germline V gives CDR1 SEHNR, CDR2 FQNEAQ (reference sequence). CDR3 amino acids: CASSFFMGGFNSPLHF.

The rearrangement uses TRBV12-3 or TRBV12-4 and TRBJ1-2. The CDR3 is 13 amino acids. CDR3 protein: CASSFLVSQGYTF.

The V and J genes are TRBV5-6 and TRBJ2-1. This CDR3 is 12 amino acids long. CDR1 and CDR2 (germline): SGHDT, YYEEEE. The CDR3 reads CASSFLDDEQFF.

CDR3 in amino acids: CASILNTEAFF. V is TRBV2 and J is TRBJ1-1. The CDR3 contains 11 residues. The germline V gene encodes CDR1 SNHLY and CDR2 FYNNEI.

The gene calls are TRBV21-1 and TRBJ2-7. TRBV21-1 is labeled a pseudogene. The CDR3 totals 17 residues. The CDR3 loop reads CASSKIDNSFDLYEQYF.